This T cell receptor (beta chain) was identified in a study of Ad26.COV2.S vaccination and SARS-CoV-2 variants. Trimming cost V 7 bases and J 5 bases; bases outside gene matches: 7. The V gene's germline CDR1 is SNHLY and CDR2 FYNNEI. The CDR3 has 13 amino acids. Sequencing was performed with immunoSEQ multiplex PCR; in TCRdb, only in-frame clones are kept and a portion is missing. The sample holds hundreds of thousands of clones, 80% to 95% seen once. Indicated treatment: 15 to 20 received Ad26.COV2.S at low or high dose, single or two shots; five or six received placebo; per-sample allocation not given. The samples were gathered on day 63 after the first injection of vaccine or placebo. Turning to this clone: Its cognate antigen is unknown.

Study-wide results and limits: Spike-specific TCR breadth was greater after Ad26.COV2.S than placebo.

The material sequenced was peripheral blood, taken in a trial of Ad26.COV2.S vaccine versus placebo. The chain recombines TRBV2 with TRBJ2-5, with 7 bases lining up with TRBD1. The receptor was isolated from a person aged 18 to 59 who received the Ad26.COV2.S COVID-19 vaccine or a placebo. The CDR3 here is CASNRGGQETQYF. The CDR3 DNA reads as TGTGCCAGCAATAGAGGGGGCCAGGAGACCCAGTACTTC. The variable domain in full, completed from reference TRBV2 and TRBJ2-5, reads EPEVTQTPSHQVTQMGQEVILRCVPISNHLYFYWYRQILGQKVEFLVSFYNNEISEKSEIFDDQFSVERPDGSNFTLKIRSTKLEDSAMYFCASNRGGQETQYFGPGTRLLVL.